The 10 T cell receptor beta chains given below trace back to one sample, sequenced in a study of cytomegalovirus exposure and HLA in healthy donors. The study ran its PCR with 60 Vbeta and 13 Jbeta primers. Sequencing was performed with immunoSEQ multiplex PCR; in TCRdb, only in-frame clones are kept and a portion is missing. Its listing shows about 200,000 clones. The specimen was PBMCs. Receptor source: a man in his thirties or forties in good health and CMV-seronegative.

The J gene is TRBJ2-5, the V gene TRBV30; 7 nucleotides agree with TRBD1. Losses at the gene ends were 0 bases for V and 3 bases for J; bases not matched to a gene: 4. CDR1 is GTSNPN and CDR2 is SVGIG in the germline V gene (reference sequence). The CDR3 extends over 14 amino acids. CDR3 sequence: CAWSVGQNKETQYF. CDR3 coding DNA: TGTGCCTGGAGTGTGGGACAGAATAAAGAGACCCAGTACTTC.

The V and J genes are TRBV9 and TRBJ2-1, with D tentatively TRBD2 (5 bases). The CDR3 consists of 15 residues. V was cut by 3 bases and J by 7 bases, with 17 bases left in between. Germline assignment: CDR1 SGDLS and CDR2 YYNGEE. Here the CDR3 reads CASSALSSSLNEQFF. In nucleotides, the CDR3 is TGTGCCAGCAGCGCACTTAGCTCTAGCCTTAATGAGCAGTTCTTC. Together with reference TRBV9 and TRBJ2-1, the CDR3 gives the full variable domain: DSGVTQTPKHLITATGQRVTLRCSPRSGDLSVYWYQQSLDQGLQFLIQYYNGEERAKGNILERFSAQQFPDLHSELNLSSLELGDSALYFCASSALSSSLNEQFFGPGTRLTVL.

The rearrangement joins TRBV5-6 to TRBJ1-2; 9 positions match TRBD1. This CDR3 comprises 16 residues. Germline-derived CDR1 and CDR2 are SGHDT and YYEEEE. Unmatched junction bases numbered 14, after V lost 7 bases and J lost 4 bases. The CDR3 here is CASGGTGKVKLYGYTF. The CDR3 nucleotides read TGTGCCAGCGGCGGGACAGGGAAGGTAAAGCTCTATGGCTACACCTTC.

As for this clone: Other DNA sequences in the same sample also yield this CDR3. The rearrangement joins TRBV7-9 to TRBJ2-5; 9 bases are shared with TRBD1. The trim removed 5 bases at V and 5 bases at J, leaving 6 bases unmatched. Germline values: CDR1 SEHNR, CDR2 FQNEAQ (reference sequence). The CDR3 is made up of 14 amino acids. The CDR3 spells CASSPTGGRETQYF. In DNA, the CDR3 is TGTGCCAGCAGCCCTACAGGGGGCAGGGAGACCCAGTACTTC.

The gene calls are TRBV11-3 and TRBJ2-7; 12 positions match TRBD2. The CDR3 spans 15 residues. CDR1 is SGHNT, CDR2 YENEEA, per germline. Losses at the gene ends were 2 bases for V and 4 bases for J; bases not matched to a gene: 3. The CDR3 here is CASSLTSGGLYEQYF. The CDR3 coding sequence is TGTGCCAGCAGCTTAACTAGCGGGGGGTTATACGAGCAGTACTTC.

The J gene is TRBJ2-6, the V gene TRBV7-6; D is ambiguous. V shed 4 bases and J shed 0 bases, with 10 bases lying between them. The CDR3 has 16 amino acids. Germline loops: CDR1 SGHVS, CDR2 FNYEAQ. The DNA of the CDR3 is TGTGCCAGCAGCTCCATTCAGGCCTCTGGGGCCAACGTCCTGACTTTC. Translating it yields CASSSIQASGANVLTF.

This sequence joins TRBV11-2 and TRBJ1-4; D perhaps matches TRBD1 (5 bases). Trimming took off 7 bases at V and 10 bases at J, with 16 bases between the two ends. The length of the CDR3 is 13 residues. Germline V gene lookup returns CDR1 SGHAT and CDR2 FQNNGV. The CDR3 bases are TGTGCCAGCAACGTAAACGAAGGGGCAAAACTGTTTTTT. Encoded protein: CASNVNEGAKLFF.

V is TRBV4-3 and J is TRBJ1-2, with TRBD1 matching over 8 bases. J gave up 4 bases and V 0 bases, and 13 bases lay outside the gene matches. In germline, CDR1 is LGHNA, CDR2 YSLEER. The CDR3 consists of 18 residues. CDR3 nucleotides: TGCGCCAGCAGCCAAGAATCTACCGGACAGGGTTGGGTCTATGGCTACACCTTC. Translated: CASSQESTGQGWVYGYTF.

The J gene is TRBJ2-1, the V gene TRBV28; 13 bases are a match to TRBD2. Germline-derived CDR1 and CDR2 are MDHEN and SYDVKM. V shed 2 bases and J 3 bases; nucleotides not matched to a gene: 7. This CDR3 has 18 amino acids. The CDR3 nucleotides read TGTGCCAGCAGTTTACCCGGGACTAGCGGGAATAGCTACAATGAGCAGTTCTTC. This codes for CASSLPGTSGNSYNEQFF.

The rearrangement links TRBV10-3 to TRBJ1-2; 7 nucleotides align to TRBD1. The germline gives CDR1 ENHRY, CDR2 SYGVKD. V lost 2 bases and J lost 0; bases outside the gene matches: 6. There are 16 residues in the CDR3. CDR3 loop: CAISEGQDPSNYGYTF. As DNA, the CDR3 is TGTGCCATCAGTGAGGGACAGGATCCTTCTAACTATGGCTACACCTTC.